Following are 14 T cell receptor beta chains from one sample sequenced in a study of T cell responses to AZD1222 COVID-19 vaccine. Some clones are missing from TCRdb's copy, which holds only in-frame ones; the method was immunoSEQ multiplex PCR. The repertoire holds about 120,000 clones, with roughly 91% as singletons. Sequenced material: peripheral blood, taken on day 0 of AZD1222 vaccination. These receptors were collected from an adult in good health.

Comments on this clone: Other DNA sequences in the same sample also yield this CDR3. The chain recombines TRBV2 with TRBJ2-2; D not certain. V lost 7 bases and J 1 base, leaving 7 bases between the germline ends. Germline CDR1 reads SNHLY; CDR2 reads FYNNEI. The CDR3 runs to 13 residues. The chain's CDR3 is CASNRENTGELFF. Here the CDR3 DNA reads TGTGCCAGCAATAGGGAGAACACCGGGGAGCTGTTTTTT.

The gene calls are TRBV6-1 and TRBJ2-1; a weak D match, TRBD1 (5 bases). V was trimmed by 0 bases and J by 0 bases, leaving 15 bases between them. The CDR3 runs to 18 residues. Germline V lookup: CDR1 MNHNS, CDR2 SASEGT. CDR3 DNA: TGTGCCAGCAGTGAAGCAATCACACGGACAAGCTCCTACAATGAGCAGTTCTTC. The encoded protein is CASSEAITRTSSYNEQFF.

The chain is built from TRBV25-1 and TRBJ1-3; weak D call: TRBD1 (6 bases). Trimming pared 1 base from V and 0 bases from J, leaving 10 bases between. The CDR3 consists of 16 residues. Looked up from germline, CDR1 is MGHDK and CDR2 is SYGVNS. The CDR3 DNA reads as TGTGCCAGCAGTGAATCCAGGGGACACTCTGGAAACACCATATATTTT. Translation gives CASSESRGHSGNTIYF.

The CDR3 region is CASSPETNFNYGYTF. CDR3 in DNA: TGCGCCAGCAGCCCGGAGACAAATTTTAACTATGGCTACACCTTC. The chain is built from TRBV5-1 and TRBJ1-2; D is unclear. Trimming cost V 4 bases and J 1 base, with 14 bases left between them. This CDR3 is built from 15 residues. Germline V gene data show CDR1 as SGHRS and CDR2 as YFSETQ.

This clone was picked up a small number of times. V is TRBV5-1 and J is TRBJ2-3; 8 bases are shared with TRBD2. This CDR3 has 15 amino acids. V gave up 1 base and J gave up 11 bases; unmatched junction bases: 12. Germline V CDR1 and CDR2: SGHRS, YFSETQ. CDR3 DNA: TGCGCCAGCAGCTTGACGGCGGGGGGCTACGAGGGGCAGTATTTT. It yields the protein CASSLTAGGYEGQYF.

This chain links TRBV11-2 with TRBJ2-3; D not resolved. Germline values: CDR1 SGHAT, CDR2 FQNNGV. V lost 1 base and J 7 bases, leaving 9 bases between the germline ends. There are 13 residues in the CDR3. This CDR3 reads CASSLGPTNTQYF. CDR3 sequence (DNA): TGTGCCAGCAGCTTAGGGCCGACGAATACGCAGTATTTT.

CDR3 residues: CASSQDLGAREKLFF. The CDR3, as DNA: TGTGCCAGCAGCCAAGATTTGGGGGCAAGAGAAAAACTGTTTTTT. The chain is built from TRBV4-2 and TRBJ1-4, with a tentative D call TRBD1 (6 bases). The CDR3 loop spans 15 amino acids. Trimming cost V 0 bases and J 8 bases, with 13 bases left between them. CDR1 and CDR2 from the germline V gene are LGHNA and YNFKEQ.

The chain links TRBV5-4 to TRBJ1-2, with D uncertain. There are 13 residues in the CDR3. The V and J ends lost 0 bases and 3 bases respectively, with 6 bases between them. Germline V gives CDR1 SGHNT, CDR2 YYREEE (reference sequence). CDR3 amino acids: CASSLGGDYGYTF. The CDR3 bases are TGTGCCAGCAGCTTGGGCGGCGACTATGGCTACACCTTC. The full variable domain, completed using reference TRBV5-4 and TRBJ1-2, is ETGVTQSPTHLIKTRGQQVTLRCSSQSGHNTVSWYQQALGQGPQFIFQYYREEENGRGNFPPRFSGLQFPNYSSELNVNALELDDSALYLCASSLGGDYGYTFGSGTRLTVV.

This chain links TRBV30 with TRBJ2-7; D gene ambiguous. Germline V CDR1 and CDR2: GTSNPN, SVGIG (reference sequence). The V gene lost 2 bases and the J gene lost 0 bases, with 5 bases spanning the gap. The CDR3 contains 12 residues. CDR3 loop: CAWSLGSYEQYF. CDR3 DNA: TGTGCCTGGAGTTTGGGCTCCTACGAGCAGTACTTC.

The chain carries TRBV3-1 (or the pseudogene TRBV3-2) and TRBJ2-1; 8 bases fit TRBD2. The J segment lost 10 bases and the V segment lost 2 bases, leaving 7 bases of the junction unmatched. The CDR3 is made up of 14 amino acids. CDR1 and CDR2 (germline): LGHDT, YNNKEL (reference sequence). This chain's CDR3 is CASSQPGLGGEQFF. CDR3 nucleotides: TGTGCCAGCAGCCAACCGGGACTAGGAGGGGAGCAGTTCTTC.

This clone was detected once. The chain couples TRBV6-7 to TRBJ2-1, with D unclear. TRBV6-7 has ORF status, its function being uncertain. This CDR3 has 10 amino acids. Written as DNA, the CDR3 is TGTGCTGCTGAAAGTAATGAGCAGTTCTTC. Translation: CAAESNEQFF.

The chain employs TRBV5-5 and TRBJ2-7; 7 bases line up with TRBD2. The CDR3 spans 16 residues. Germline V gene data show CDR1 as SGHKS and CDR2 as YYEKEE (reference sequence). The junction had 14 bases not matched to a gene; V was cut back by 8 bases and J by 0 bases. The CDR3 DNA follows: TGTGCCAGTTCATCAGGGTCAGCGGGGAGCTCCTACGAGCAGTACTTC. Residues: CASSSGSAGSSYEQYF.

The chain combines TRBV4-2 with TRBJ2-7, with D possibly being TRBD2 (5 bases). Germline-derived CDR1 and CDR2 are LGHNA and YNFKEQ. This CDR3 comprises 14 residues. Trimming took off 4 bases at V and 6 bases at J, with 16 bases between the two ends. In DNA, the CDR3 is TGTGCCAGCAGCCCACCTAGCCGGGAACGCGAGCAGTACTTC. Residues: CASSPPSREREQYF.

The rearrangement joins TRBV3-1 (or the pseudogene TRBV3-2) to TRBJ2-3; 7 bases match TRBD1. Germline loops: CDR1 LGHDT, CDR2 YNNKEL (reference sequence). The CDR3 has 13 amino acids. Germline trimming cut 6 bases from V and 4 bases from J; bases unmatched to any gene: 4. DNA for the CDR3: TGTGCCAGCAGGGCAGGGGGAGCAGATACGCAGTATTTT. Its translation: CASRAGGADTQYF.